This TCR beta chain was captured in a study of shared clonotypes between healthy human individuals (dated by TCRdb to the early 2020s). About the full investigation: The cohort comprised two women and a few men aged 18 to 49 years. For each donor, CD4 naive and CD4 memory were each run on three plates, CD8 naive on two plates, and CD8 memory on one plate. To estimate repertoire size and how much clonotype sharing occurs between individuals, the study deeply sequenced the blood TCR repertoires of several healthy adults. Different laboratories and diverse techniques were used to prepare libraries and sequence TCR repertoires, to increase sequencing depth and limit assay-specific biases. Each donor's leukapheresis produced roughly between about 0.85 and 10 billion PBMCs.

V lost 7 bases and J lost 2 bases; the stretch between them is 8 bases long. CDR1 is given as MDHEN and CDR2 as SYDVKM, both from the germline V gene. The CDR3 holds 12 amino acids from the cysteine to the phenylalanine. The sequence is cut down to CDR3 DNA, 36 bases in frame from base 1. On this clone itself: No antigen is known for it. Base qualities are missing; no much larger clone stands one base away.

For the CD8 naive samples, CD45RO-negative cells were positively selected for CCR7, yielding a CD45RA+CCR7+ population from which TemRA cells were excluded. Healthy HIV-negative adults with no recently reported acute infections or vaccinations were included as donors. All donors were Caucasian adults living in Nashville, Tennessee, USA. Blood was obtained by leukapheresis, after which PBMCs were separated by Ficoll-Histopaque density gradient centrifugation and cryopreserved in liquid nitrogen vapor phase. Analytical flow cytometry was used to check the purity and quantity of every magnetically sorted T cell population. Genomic DNA was isolated from each sorted fraction and quantified by UV absorbance on a Nanodrop 2000c. TCR CDR3 regions were amplified from genomic DNA by multiplex PCR using the deep immunoSEQ assay. Extracted genomic DNA from each cell subset was spread evenly across all wells of several immunoSEQ 96-well plates, with each plate serving as a replicate. Each replicate PCR for sorted subsets received about 180 ng genomic DNA, equal to tens of thousands of T cell genomes. The purified libraries were quantified using a Qubit 3.0 fluorometer, sized with a Bioanalyzer 2100, and then quantified again using the KAPA Library Quantification kit. Every immunoSEQ 96-well plate was sequenced on a dedicated single-read 150-cycle Illumina NextSeq 550 flow cell. The paper's data handling went like this. Because the immunoSEQ output included only junctional sequences and no quality scores, the filtering could not be the same as the filtering used for full-length reads. Sequences were annotated with PyIR, a Python wrapper for IgBLAST v1.9, and V/J genes and CDR3 were assigned using IMGT germline references. Reads were removed for weak V/J assignments (E-value above 1e-6), missing CDR3, stop codons, out-of-frame junctions, or ambiguous translated residues. V3J clonotypes were defined as sequences sharing an identical inferred V gene, J gene, and CDR3 amino acid sequence. The percentage overlap between two repertoires was calculated by dividing the number of shared unique clonotypes by the size of the smaller repertoire. Richness of each repertoire was evaluated using RTK rarefaction, the Chao1 estimator, and Recon v2.1 estimates of unobserved clonotypes. Generation probabilities for all TCRbeta clonotypes obtained by the gDNA method from several donors were computed using OLGA. TCRdb retrieved this table from immuneACCESS and kept in-frame rearrangements only. Not all clones are present; in checked studies, unresolved V genes account for under half, and no reason is known for the remainder. The V and J calls and clone size come from that table; D and trimming were worked out from the DNA. The sample yields about 870,000 clones; about 91% were counted once. 24% of the sample belongs to the ten largest clones.

Study-wide conclusions, independent of this receptor: Sampling was limited to blood, and TCR repertoires in tissue likely differ from TCR repertoires in blood. Higher generation probabilities were observed for clonotypes shared by all four sorted-subset donors than for non-shared clonotypes. Larger estimated clonotype richness was generally found for naive subsets than for memory subsets. When four donors were compared, the shared fraction of clonotypes was about 5.4% for naive CD4, roughly 3.4% for naive CD8, roughly 2.5% for memory CD4, and less than 0.5% for memory CD8. The genetic and exposure-history diversity represented was limited by the small number of donors. Based on pairwise subsampling, the degree of clonotype sharing among donors was expected to be affected by sequencing depth. Even with the large sequencing depth, rarefaction of the sorted-subset datasets indicated that sequencing was incomplete.

This TCR derives from a man aged 25 to 40 in good health. The V and J genes are TRBV28 and TRBJ1-1, with TRBD1 tentatively as D gene (6 bases match). Material: naive CD8+ T cells sorted from blood. What this sample's cell subset or site label stands for: CD45RA+CCR7+. CDR3 reads: CASTRGNTEAFF. The bases are TGTGCCAGCACCAGGGGAAACACTGAAGCTTTCTTT.